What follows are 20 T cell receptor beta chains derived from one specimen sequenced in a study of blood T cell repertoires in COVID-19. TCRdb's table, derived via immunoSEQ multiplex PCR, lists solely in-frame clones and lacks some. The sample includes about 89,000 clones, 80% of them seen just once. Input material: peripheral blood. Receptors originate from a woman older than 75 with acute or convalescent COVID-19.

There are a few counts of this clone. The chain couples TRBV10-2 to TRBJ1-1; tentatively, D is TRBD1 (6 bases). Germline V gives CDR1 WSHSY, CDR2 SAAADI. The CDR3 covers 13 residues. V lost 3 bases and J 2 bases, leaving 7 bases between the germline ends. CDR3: CASSEGGNTEAFF. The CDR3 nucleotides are TGCGCCAGCAGTGAAGGGGGAAACACTGAAGCTTTCTTT.

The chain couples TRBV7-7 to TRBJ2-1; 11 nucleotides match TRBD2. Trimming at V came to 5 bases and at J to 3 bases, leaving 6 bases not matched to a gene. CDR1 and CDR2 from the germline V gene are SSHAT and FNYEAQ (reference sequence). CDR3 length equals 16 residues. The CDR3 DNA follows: TGTGCCAGCAGCCCGGGACTAGCGGAAGGCTACAATGAGCAGTTCTTC. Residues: CASSPGLAEGYNEQFF.

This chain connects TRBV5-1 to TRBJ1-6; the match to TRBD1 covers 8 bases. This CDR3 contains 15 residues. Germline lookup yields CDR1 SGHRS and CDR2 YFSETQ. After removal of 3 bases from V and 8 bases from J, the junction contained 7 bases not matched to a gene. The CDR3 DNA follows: TGCGCCAGCAGCTGGGGGACAGGCGGGGATTCACCCCTCCACTTT. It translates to CASSWGTGGDSPLHF.

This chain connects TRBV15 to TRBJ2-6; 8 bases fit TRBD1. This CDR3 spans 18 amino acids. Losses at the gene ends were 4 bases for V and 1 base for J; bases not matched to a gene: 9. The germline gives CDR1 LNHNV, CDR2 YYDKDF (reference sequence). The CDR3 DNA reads TGTGCCACCAGCACCTTCGGGCAGGGGGCATCTGGGGCCAACGTCCTGACTTTC. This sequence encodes CATSTFGQGASGANVLTF.

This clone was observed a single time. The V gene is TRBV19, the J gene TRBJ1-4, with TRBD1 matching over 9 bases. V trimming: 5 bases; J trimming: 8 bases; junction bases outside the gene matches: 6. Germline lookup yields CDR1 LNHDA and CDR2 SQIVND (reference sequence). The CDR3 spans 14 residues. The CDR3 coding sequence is TGTGCCAGTAGTCCTTGGACAGGGGTCGAAAAACTGTTTTTT. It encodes CASSPWTGVEKLFF. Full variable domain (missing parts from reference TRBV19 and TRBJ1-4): DGGITQSPKYLFRKEGQNVTLSCEQNLNHDAMYWYRQDPGQGLRLIYYSQIVNDFQKGDIAEGYSVSREKKESFPLTVTSAQKNPTAFYLCASSPWTGVEKLFFGSGTQLSVL.

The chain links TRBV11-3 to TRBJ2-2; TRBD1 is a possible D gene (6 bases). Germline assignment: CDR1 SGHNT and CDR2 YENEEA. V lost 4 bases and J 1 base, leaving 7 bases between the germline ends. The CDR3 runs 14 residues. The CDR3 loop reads CASSSQGNTGELFF. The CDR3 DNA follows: TGTGCCAGCAGCTCACAGGGGAACACCGGGGAGCTGTTTTTT.

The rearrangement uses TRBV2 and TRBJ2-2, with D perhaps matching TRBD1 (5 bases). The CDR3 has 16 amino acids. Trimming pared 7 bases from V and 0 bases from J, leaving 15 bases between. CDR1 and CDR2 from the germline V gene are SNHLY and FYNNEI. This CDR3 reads CASTRPDIPNTGELFF. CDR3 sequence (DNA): TGTGCCAGCACTCGCCCGGACATCCCGAACACCGGGGAGCTGTTTTTT.

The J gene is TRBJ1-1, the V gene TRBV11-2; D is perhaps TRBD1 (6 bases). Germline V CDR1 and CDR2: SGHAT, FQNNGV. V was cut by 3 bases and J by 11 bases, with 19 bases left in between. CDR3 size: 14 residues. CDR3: CASSLAAGGAPAFF. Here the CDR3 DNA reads TGTGCCAGCAGCTTGGCGGCGGGGGGGGCTCCCGCTTTCTTT.

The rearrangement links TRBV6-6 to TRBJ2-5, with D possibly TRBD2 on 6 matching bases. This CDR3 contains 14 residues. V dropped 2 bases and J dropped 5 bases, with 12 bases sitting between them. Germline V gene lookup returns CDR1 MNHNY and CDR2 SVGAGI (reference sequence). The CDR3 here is CASSYRGGEETQYF. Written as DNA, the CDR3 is TGTGCCAGCAGTTACAGGGGAGGAGAGGAGACCCAGTACTTC.

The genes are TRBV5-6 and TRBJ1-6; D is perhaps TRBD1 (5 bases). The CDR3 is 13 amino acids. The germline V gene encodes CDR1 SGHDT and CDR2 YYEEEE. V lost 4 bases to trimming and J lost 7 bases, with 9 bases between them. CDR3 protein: CASSVNRNSPLHF. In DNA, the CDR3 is TGTGCCAGCAGCGTAAACAGGAATTCACCCCTCCACTTT.

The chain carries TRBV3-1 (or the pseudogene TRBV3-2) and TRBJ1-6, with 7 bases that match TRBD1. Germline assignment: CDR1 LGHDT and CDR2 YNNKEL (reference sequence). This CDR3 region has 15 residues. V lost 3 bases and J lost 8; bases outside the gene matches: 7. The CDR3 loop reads CASSHSEGAYSPLHF. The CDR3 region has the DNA TGTGCCAGCAGCCATTCCGAGGGGGCCTATTCACCCCTCCACTTT.

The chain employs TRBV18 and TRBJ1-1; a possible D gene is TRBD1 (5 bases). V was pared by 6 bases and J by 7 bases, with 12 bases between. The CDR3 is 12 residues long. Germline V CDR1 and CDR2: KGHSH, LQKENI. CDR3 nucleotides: TGTGCCAGCTCTCCCCAGGGCGGTGAAGCTTTCTTT. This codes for CASSPQGGEAFF.

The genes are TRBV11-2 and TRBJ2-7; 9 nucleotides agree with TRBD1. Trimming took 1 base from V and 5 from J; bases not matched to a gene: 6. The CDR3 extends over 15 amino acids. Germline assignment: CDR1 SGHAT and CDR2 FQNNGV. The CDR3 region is CASSLVRDRVHEQYF. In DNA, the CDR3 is TGTGCCAGCAGCTTAGTTCGGGACAGGGTCCACGAGCAGTACTTC.

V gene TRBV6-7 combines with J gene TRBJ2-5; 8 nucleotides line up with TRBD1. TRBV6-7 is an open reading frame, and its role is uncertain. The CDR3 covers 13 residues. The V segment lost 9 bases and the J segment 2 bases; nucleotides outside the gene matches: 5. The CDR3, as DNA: TGTGCCAGGCCCCACAGGGGGCAAGAGACCCAGTACTTC. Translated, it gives CARPHRGQETQYF.

CDR3 in amino acids: CASSLQGAAKLFF. The CDR3 DNA reads TGTGCCAGCAGCTTGCAGGGGGCTGCAAAACTGTTTTTT. The chain links TRBV5-8 to TRBJ1-4; 8 nucleotides align to TRBD1. The J segment lost 10 bases and the V segment lost 1 base, leaving 3 bases of the junction unmatched. CDR3 size: 13 residues. The germline CDR1 and CDR2 sequences are SGHTS and YDEGEE.

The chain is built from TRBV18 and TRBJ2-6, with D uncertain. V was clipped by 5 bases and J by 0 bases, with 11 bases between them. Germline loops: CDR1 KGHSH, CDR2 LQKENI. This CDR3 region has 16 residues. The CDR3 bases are TGTGCCAGCTCAGAAACACAGTCCTCTGGGGCCAACGTCCTGACTTTC. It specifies CASSETQSSGANVLTF.

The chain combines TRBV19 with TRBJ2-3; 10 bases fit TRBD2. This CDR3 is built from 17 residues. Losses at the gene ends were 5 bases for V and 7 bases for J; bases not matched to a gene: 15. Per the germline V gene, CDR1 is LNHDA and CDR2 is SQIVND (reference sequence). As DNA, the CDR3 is TGTGCCAGTAGTCCGACGACGGCTAGCGGGAGCCGAAATACGCAGTATTTT. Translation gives CASSPTTASGSRNTQYF.

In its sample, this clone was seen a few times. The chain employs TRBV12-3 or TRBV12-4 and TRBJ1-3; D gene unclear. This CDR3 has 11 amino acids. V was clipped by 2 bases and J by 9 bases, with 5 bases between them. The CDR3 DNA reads TGTGCCAGCAGTTTACCAGGCACCATATATTTT. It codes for CASSLPGTIYF.

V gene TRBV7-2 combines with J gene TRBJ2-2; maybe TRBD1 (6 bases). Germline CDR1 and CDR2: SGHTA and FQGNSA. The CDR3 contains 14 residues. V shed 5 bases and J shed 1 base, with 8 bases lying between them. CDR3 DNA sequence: TGTGCCAGCAGCCTGGACAGGAACACCGGGGAGCTGTTTTTT. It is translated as CASSLDRNTGELFF.

The CDR3 bases are TGTGCCAGCAGCCGACAGGGCGTTCACGGGTACGAGCAGTACTTC. Its translation: CASSRQGVHGYEQYF. The genes are TRBV14 and TRBJ2-7; 7 bases are shared with TRBD1. Germline assignment: CDR1 SGHDN and CDR2 FVKESK. V trimming: 4 bases; J trimming: 4 bases; junction bases outside the gene matches: 10. This CDR3 comprises 15 residues. Drawing the rest from reference TRBV14 and TRBJ2-7, the complete variable domain is EAGVTQFPSHSVIEKGQTVTLRCDPISGHDNLYWYRRVMGKEIKFLLHFVKESKQDESGMPNNRFLAERTGGTYSTLKVQPAELEDSGVYFCASSRQGVHGYEQYFGPGTRLTVT.